The rows below give T cell receptor beta chains drawn from one sample of a study of blood T cells in healthy people across ages. Via MiXCR, TCRdb re-called the 5' RACE reads, giving one row per CDR3 protein. The sample lists approximately 810,000 distinct CDR3 sequences, 35% to 40% occurring once. The specimen sequenced was blood. The receptor set was obtained from a man younger than 35 in good health. The CDR3 runs from the conserved cysteine through the conserved F or W. Fields, in order: clone size, V gene, D gene, J gene, CDR3 protein, CDR3 DNA. A D gene is named only where the DNA matches it firmly. Size tells how often a clone was seen (once, few, many) or the class of an expanded clone, and some rows leave it out.

-	TRBV12-3/TRBV12-4	TRBD1	TRBJ2-4	CASRRTGGDIQYF	TGTGCCAGCAGGAGGACAGGGGGGGACATTCAGTACTTC
few	TRBV5-1	-	TRBJ2-7	CASSRGGGKSSYEQYF	TGCGCCAGCAGTCGAGGCGGCGGGAAGAGCTCCTACGAGCAGTACTTC
few	TRBV7-3	TRBD1	TRBJ2-7	CASSTMPGQAYEQYF	TGTGCCAGCAGCACTATGCCGGGACAGGCCTACGAGCAGTACTTC
many	TRBV9	-	TRBJ2-7	CASSGGTSYEQYF	TGTGCCAGCAGCGGGGGGACCTCCTACGAGCAGTACTTC
many	TRBV10-3	-	TRBJ2-7	CAIMEGNSYEQYF	TGTGCCATCATGGAGGGGAACTCCTACGAGCAGTACTTC
-	TRBV4-1	-	TRBJ2-2	CAGSQPTGTHTGELFF	TGCGCCGGCAGCCAACCCACCGGGACACACACCGGGGAGCTGTTTTTT
few	TRBV29-1	-	TRBJ2-7	CSAPGGNEQYF	TGCAGCGCGCCTGGGGGAAATGAGCAGTACTTC
-	TRBV12-3/TRBV12-4	TRBD1	TRBJ2-5	CASSFGDRGETQYF	TGTGCCAGCAGTTTCGGGGACAGGGGAGAGACCCAGTACTTC
-	TRBV5-1	-	TRBJ2-2	CASQPPGQNTGELFF	TGCGCCAGCCAGCCGCCGGGACAGAACACCGGGGAGCTGTTTTTT
many	TRBV7-8	TRBD2	TRBJ2-3	CASSPALRGYSDTQYF	TGTGCCAGCAGCCCCGCCTTGCGGGGGTACTCAGATACGCAGTATTTT
few	TRBV12-3/TRBV12-4	TRBD1	TRBJ1-1	CASSPLGQGGTEAFF	TGTGCCAGCAGTCCCTTGGGGCAGGGGGGCACTGAAGCTTTCTTT
-	TRBV7-2	TRBD2	TRBJ2-1	CASSGTTQFF	TGTGCCAGCAGCGGGACTACCCAGTTCTTC
-	TRBV25-1	-	TRBJ2-5	CASSGGWTSRRRSQETQYF	TGTGCCAGCAGTGGAGGTTGGACCTCTAGACGGAGATCCCAAGAGACCCAGTACTTC
-	TRBV28	TRBD2	TRBJ2-3	CASTGTSGVNRATDTQYF	TGTGCCAGCACCGGGACTAGCGGGGTCAATCGGGCGACAGATACGCAGTATTTT
few	TRBV7-3	-	TRBJ2-2	CASSLTQRQNTGELFF	TGTGCCAGCAGCTTAACTCAAAGGCAGAACACCGGGGAGCTGTTTTTT
few	TRBV12-3/TRBV12-4	-	TRBJ2-1	CASSSYRGLLAGSRGNEQFF	TGTGCCAGCAGTTCTTACAGGGGGCTACTAGCGGGTTCCAGGGGCAATGAGCAGTTCTTC
few	TRBV12-3/TRBV12-4	-	TRBJ1-1	CASSPVIDYEAFF	TGTGCCAGCAGCCCCGTAATAGATTATGAAGCTTTCTTT
-	TRBV6-2/TRBV6-3	TRBD1	TRBJ1-5	CASSYTPGTGGNQPQHF	TGTGCCAGCAGTTACACCCCCGGGACAGGGGGCAATCAGCCCCAGCATTTT
-	TRBV4-3	TRBD1	TRBJ2-7	CASSQGLRDRSSYEQYF	TGCGCCAGCAGCCAAGGTCTCCGGGACAGGAGCTCCTACGAGCAGTACTTC
-	TRBV7-2	TRBD1	TRBJ1-2	CASSFDRGDGYTF	TGTGCCAGCAGCTTCGACAGGGGTGATGGCTACACCTTC
-	TRBV25-1	-	TRBJ1-6	CASSESRRTPLHF	TGTGCCAGCAGTGAATCCCGACGCACACCCCTCCACTTT
-	TRBV6-2/TRBV6-3	-	TRBJ2-7	CASSRQGSTLNEQYF	TGTGCCAGCTCGAGGCAGGGTTCGACCCTCAATGAGCAGTACTTC